The clone carrying this TCR beta chain was detected a few times. The CDR3 sequence is 13 residues long. V was trimmed by 5 bases and J by 2 bases, leaving 13 bases between them. CDR1 is DFQATT, CDR2 SNEGSKA, per germline (reference sequence). TCRdb itself ran the 5' RACE reads through MiXCR, one entry per CDR3 protein. The table shows around 58,000 distinct CDR3 sequences, with about 8% occurring only once. The sample originates from a study of early T cells in non-severe SARS-CoV-2 infection. Study overall: Investigators sequenced bulk RNA drawn from unsorted whole blood, and chains remained unpaired.

V gene TRBV20-1 combines with J gene TRBJ2-7, with D perhaps TRBD2 (6 bases). The sample in question was whole blood, obtained at baseline. The source is an adult who was a healthcare worker with PCR-confirmed SARS-CoV-2 infection or an uninfected control (not recorded which). The CDR3 DNA is TGCAGTGCTCCCCTTAGCGGAACCTACGAGCAGTACTTC. Encoded protein: CSAPLSGTYEQYF.